This TCR beta chain came from a study of T cell changes during pregnancy in multiple sclerosis. Trimming removed 5 bases from V and 12 bases from J, with 17 bases in between. The CDR3 is 13 residues long. Germline V gene lookup returns CDR1 MDHEN and CDR2 SYDVKM. Profiling relied on immunoSEQ multiplex PCR, and the TCRdb table lists in-frame clones only, not all of them. The table shows approximately 79,000 clones, with 90% to 95% occurring only once. The sample consisted of CD4+ T cells from peripheral blood mononuclear cells, taken before pregnancy. This clonotype was obtained from a female donor with multiple sclerosis, enrolled in a pregnancy study. The genes are TRBV28 and TRBJ1-5, with D hard to call. The chain's CDR3 is CASSRTGSRVQHF. The DNA for the CDR3 is TGTGCCAGCAGTAGGACTGGGTCTCGTGTCCAGCATTTT.